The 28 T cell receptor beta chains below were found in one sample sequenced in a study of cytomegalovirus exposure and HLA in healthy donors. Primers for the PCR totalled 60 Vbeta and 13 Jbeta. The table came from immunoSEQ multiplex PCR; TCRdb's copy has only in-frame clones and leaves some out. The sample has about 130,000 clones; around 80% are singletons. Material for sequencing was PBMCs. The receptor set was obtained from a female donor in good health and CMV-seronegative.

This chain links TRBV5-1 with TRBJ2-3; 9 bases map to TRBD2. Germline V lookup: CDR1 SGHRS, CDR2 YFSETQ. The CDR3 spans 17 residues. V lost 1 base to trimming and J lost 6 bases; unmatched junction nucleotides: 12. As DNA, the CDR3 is TGCGCCAGCAGCTTGCTTTTAGCGGGAGCGGGGAGCGATACGCAGTATTTT. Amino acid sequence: CASSLLLAGAGSDTQYF.

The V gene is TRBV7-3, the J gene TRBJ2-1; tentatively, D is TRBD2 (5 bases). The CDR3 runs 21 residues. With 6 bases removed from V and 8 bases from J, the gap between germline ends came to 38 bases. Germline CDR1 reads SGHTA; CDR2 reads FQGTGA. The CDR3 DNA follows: TGTGCCAGCAGGATACAGCCGGGCCTGCATCCATCTTCTGGGGTGAGGGATGAGCAGTTCTTC. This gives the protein CASRIQPGLHPSSGVRDEQFF. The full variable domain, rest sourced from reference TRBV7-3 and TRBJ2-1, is GAGVSQTPSNKVTEKGKYVELRCDPISGHTALYWYRQSLGQGPEFLIYFQGTGAADDSGLPNDRFFAVRPEGSVSTLKIQRTERGDSAVYLCASRIQPGLHPSSGVRDEQFFGPGTRLTVL.

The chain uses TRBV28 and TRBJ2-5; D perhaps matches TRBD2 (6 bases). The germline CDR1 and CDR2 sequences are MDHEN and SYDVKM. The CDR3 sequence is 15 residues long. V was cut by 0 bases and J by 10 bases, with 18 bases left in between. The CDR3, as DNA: TGTGCCAGCAGTTTATGGGAGGAGGGTGGGGATGGCCAGTACTTC. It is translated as CASSLWEEGGDGQYF.

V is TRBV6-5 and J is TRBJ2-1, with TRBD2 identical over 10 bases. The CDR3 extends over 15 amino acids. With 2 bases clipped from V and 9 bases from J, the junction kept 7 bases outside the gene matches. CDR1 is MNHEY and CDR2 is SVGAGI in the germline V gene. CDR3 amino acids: CASSYGTSDVGEQFF. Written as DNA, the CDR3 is TGTGCCAGCAGTTACGGGACTAGCGACGTTGGTGAGCAGTTCTTC.

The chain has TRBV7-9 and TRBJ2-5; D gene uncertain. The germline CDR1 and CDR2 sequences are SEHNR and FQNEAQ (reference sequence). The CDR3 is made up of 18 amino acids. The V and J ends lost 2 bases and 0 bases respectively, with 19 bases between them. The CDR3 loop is CASSLFYESSSNQETQYF. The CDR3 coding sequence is TGTGCCAGCAGCTTATTCTATGAGAGTAGCTCCAACCAAGAGACCCAGTACTTC.

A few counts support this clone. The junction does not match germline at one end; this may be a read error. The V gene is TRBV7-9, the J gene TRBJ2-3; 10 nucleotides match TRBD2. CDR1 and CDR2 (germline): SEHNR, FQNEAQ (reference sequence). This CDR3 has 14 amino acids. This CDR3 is CTSSLQAGGDAQYF. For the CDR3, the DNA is TGTACCAGCAGCTTACAAGCGGGGGGGGATGCGCAGTATTTT.

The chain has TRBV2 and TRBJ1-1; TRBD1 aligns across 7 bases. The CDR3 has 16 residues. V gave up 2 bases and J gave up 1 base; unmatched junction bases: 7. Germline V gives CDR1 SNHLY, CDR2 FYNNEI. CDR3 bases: TGTGCCAGCAGTGAACCGGGACAGCTAAGGAACACTGAAGCTTTCTTT. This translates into CASSEPGQLRNTEAFF.

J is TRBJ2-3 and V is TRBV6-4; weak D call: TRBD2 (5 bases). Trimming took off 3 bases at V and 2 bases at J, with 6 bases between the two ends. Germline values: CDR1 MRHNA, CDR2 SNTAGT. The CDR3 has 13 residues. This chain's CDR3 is CASSERVTDTQYF. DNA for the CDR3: TGTGCCAGCAGTGAGCGGGTCACAGATACGCAGTATTTT.

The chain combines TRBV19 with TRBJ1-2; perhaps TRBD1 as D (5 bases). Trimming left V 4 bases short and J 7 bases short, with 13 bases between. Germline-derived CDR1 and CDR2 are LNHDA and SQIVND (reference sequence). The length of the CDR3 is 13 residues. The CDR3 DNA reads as TGTGCCAGTAGTACCAGGGCATTCAGTGGCTACACCTTC. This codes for CASSTRAFSGYTF.

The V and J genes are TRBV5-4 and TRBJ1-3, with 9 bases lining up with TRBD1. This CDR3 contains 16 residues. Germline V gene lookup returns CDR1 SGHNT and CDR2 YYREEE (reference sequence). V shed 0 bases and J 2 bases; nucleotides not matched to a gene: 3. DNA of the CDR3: TGTGCCAGCAGCTTGGGCGGGACAGGGCCTGGAAACACCATATATTTT. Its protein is CASSLGGTGPGNTIYF.

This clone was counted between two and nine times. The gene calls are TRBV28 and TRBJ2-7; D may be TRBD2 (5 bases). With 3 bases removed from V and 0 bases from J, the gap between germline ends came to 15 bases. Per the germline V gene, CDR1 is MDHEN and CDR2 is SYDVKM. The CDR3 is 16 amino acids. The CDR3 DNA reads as TGTGCCAGCAGTTTTCAAGAGGGAGCGGTCTCCTACGAGCAGTACTTC. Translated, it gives CASSFQEGAVSYEQYF.

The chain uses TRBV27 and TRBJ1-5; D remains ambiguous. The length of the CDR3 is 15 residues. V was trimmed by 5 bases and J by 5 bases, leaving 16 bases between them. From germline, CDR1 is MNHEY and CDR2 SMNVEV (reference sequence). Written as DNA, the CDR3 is TGTGCCAGCAGTCCCCTCGCTAAAACCGATCAGCCCCAGCATTTT. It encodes CASSPLAKTDQPQHF.

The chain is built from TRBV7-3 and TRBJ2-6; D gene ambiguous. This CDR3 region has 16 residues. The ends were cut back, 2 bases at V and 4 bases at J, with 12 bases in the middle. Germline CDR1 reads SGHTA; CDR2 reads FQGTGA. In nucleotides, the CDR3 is TGTGCCAGCAGCTTATACTCAGGTGCCGGGGCCAACGTCCTGACTTTC. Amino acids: CASSLYSGAGANVLTF.

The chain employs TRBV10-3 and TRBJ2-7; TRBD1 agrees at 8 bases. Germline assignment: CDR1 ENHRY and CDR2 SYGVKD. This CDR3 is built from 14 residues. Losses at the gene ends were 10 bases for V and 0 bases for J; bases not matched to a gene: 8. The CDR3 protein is CATERTGSSYEQYF. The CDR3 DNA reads TGTGCCACGGAACGGACAGGGTCCTCCTACGAGCAGTACTTC.

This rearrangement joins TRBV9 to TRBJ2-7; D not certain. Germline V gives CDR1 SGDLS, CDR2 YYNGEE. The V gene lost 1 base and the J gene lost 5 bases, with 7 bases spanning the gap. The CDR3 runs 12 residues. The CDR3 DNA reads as TGTGCCAGCAGCGTATTGGGCGACGAGCAGTACTTC. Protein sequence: CASSVLGDEQYF.

CDR3 sequence reads: CASSLEPYYNEQFF. The DNA of the CDR3 is TGTGCCAGCAGCTTAGAACCCTACTACAATGAGCAGTTCTTC. This chain links TRBV11-3 with TRBJ2-1; D ambiguous. This CDR3 spans 14 amino acids. Germline V gene data show CDR1 as SGHNT and CDR2 as YENEEA. The ends were cut back, 0 bases at V and 3 bases at J, with 6 bases in the middle.

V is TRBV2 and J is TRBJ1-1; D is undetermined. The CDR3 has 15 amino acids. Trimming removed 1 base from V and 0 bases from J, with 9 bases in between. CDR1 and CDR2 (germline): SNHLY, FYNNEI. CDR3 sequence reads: CASSEEWAVNTEAFF. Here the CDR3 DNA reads TGTGCCAGCAGTGAAGAATGGGCAGTGAACACTGAAGCTTTCTTT.

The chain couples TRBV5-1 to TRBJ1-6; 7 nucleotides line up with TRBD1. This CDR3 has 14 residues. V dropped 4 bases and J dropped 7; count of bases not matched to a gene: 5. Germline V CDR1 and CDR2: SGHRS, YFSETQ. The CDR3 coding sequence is TGCGCCAGCAGCATTGGGACAGCGAATTCACCCCTCCACTTT. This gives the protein CASSIGTANSPLHF.

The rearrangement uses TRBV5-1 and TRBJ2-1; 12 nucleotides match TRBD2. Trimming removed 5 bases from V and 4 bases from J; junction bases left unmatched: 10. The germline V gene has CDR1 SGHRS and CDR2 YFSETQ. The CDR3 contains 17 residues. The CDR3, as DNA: TGCGCCAGCAGTAGGTCGACCGGGACTAGCGGGTACAATGAGCAGTTCTTC. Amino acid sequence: CASSRSTGTSGYNEQFF.

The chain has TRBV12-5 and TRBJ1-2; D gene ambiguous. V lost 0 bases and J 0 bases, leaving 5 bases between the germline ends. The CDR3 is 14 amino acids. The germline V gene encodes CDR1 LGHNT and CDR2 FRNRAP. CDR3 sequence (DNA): TGTGCTAGTGGTTTGGTACCGGCTAACTATGGCTACACCTTC. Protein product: CASGLVPANYGYTF.

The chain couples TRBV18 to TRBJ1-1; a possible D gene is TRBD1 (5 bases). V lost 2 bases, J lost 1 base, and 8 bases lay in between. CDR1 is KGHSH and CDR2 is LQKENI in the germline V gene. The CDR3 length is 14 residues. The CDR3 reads CASSPGQANTEAFF. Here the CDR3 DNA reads TGTGCCAGCTCACCAGGACAAGCGAACACTGAAGCTTTCTTT.

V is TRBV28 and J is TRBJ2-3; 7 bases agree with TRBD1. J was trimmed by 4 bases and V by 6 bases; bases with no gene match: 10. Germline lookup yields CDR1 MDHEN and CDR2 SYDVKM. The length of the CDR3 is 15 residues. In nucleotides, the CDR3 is TGTGCCAGCAGCCGACAGGGAGTCTTGGCAGATACGCAGTATTTT. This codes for CASSRQGVLADTQYF.

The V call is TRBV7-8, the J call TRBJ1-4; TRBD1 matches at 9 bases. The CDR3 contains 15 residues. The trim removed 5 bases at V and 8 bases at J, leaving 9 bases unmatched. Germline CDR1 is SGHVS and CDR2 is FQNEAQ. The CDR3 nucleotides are TGTGCCAGCAGCATTGGGACAGGGAAGGGCGAAAAACTGTTTTTT. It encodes CASSIGTGKGEKLFF.

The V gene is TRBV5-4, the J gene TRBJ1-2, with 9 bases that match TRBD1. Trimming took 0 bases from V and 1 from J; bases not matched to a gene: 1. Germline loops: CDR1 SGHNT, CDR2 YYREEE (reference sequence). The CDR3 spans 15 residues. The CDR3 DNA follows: TGTGCCAGCAGCTTGGGGGACAGGGTTAACTATGGCTACACCTTC. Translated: CASSLGDRVNYGYTF.

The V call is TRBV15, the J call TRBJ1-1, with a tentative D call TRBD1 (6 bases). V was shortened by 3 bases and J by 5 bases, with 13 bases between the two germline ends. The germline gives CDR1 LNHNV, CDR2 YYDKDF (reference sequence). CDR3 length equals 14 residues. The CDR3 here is CATSSPDRGTEAFF. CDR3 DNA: TGTGCCACCAGCAGCCCGGACAGAGGAACTGAAGCTTTCTTT.

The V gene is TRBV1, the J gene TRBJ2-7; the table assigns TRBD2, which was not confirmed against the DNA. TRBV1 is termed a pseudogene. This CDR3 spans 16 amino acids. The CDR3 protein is CTSSRTSGGGHYEQYF. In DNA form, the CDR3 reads TGCACCAGCAGTAGGACTAGCGGGGGGGGCCACTACGAGCAGTACTTC.

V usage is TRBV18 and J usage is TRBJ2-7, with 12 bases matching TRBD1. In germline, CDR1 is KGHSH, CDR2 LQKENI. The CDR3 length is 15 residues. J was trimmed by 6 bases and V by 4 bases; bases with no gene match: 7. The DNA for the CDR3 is TGTGCCAGCTCACGTCCGGGACAGGGGGCCTTCGAGCAGTACTTC. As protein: CASSRPGQGAFEQYF.

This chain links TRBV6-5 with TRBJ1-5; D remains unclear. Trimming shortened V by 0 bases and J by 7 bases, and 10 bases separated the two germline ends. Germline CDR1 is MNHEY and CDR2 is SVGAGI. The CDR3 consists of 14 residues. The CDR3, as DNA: TGTGCCAGCAGTTACTCCCGGGCGGGGCAGCCCCAGCATTTT. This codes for CASSYSRAGQPQHF.